A selection of T cell receptor beta chains follows, all from one sample in a study of blood T cell repertoires in COVID-19. Profiled with immunoSEQ multiplex PCR; TCRdb holds only in-frame clones, not every one. In the table there are approximately 40,000 clones, more than 85% of which are singletons. Sequencing used peripheral blood. These receptors all stem from a man aged 45 to 65 in a cohort sampled during active COVID-19. Each CDR3 is given with its conserved first and last residue. A D gene is named only where the DNA matches it firmly. Rows may omit the clone size; those that give it use once, few, many or a size class.

CDR3nt	CDR3aa	v_gene	j_gene	len	abundance	d_gene
TGTGCCAGCAGCCTACAGGGGGGCAATCAGCCCCAGCATTTT	CASSLQGGNQPQHF	TRBV6-5	TRBJ1-5	14	.	TRBD1
TGTGCCAGCAGTGAGCAGGGGGCGGGCTACACCTTC	CASSEQGAGYTF	TRBV2	TRBJ1-2	12	.	TRBD1
TGTGCCAGCAGCCTTGGACAAGTCTACAATGAGCAGTTCTTC	CASSLGQVYNEQFF	TRBV3-1/TRBV3-2	TRBJ2-1	14	.	.
TGTGCCAGCAGCTCGGAACGGGGGAGTGACTATGGCTACACCTTC	CASSSERGSDYGYTF	TRBV5-6	TRBJ1-2	15	.	.
TGTGCCAGCAGCTTAGATCTAGGGGGGGGCCTCCAAGAGACCCAGTACTTC	CASSLDLGGGLQETQYF	TRBV11-3	TRBJ2-5	17	.	.
TGTGCCAGCAGCGGAAGACTAGCGAATGAGCAGTTCTTC	CASSGRLANEQFF	TRBV7-9	TRBJ2-1	13	.	TRBD2
TGTGCCAGTAGTATAGTAGCGGGAGGTTCTTCAGATACGCAGTATTTT	CASSIVAGGSSDTQYF	TRBV19	TRBJ2-3	16	.	TRBD2
TGTGCCAGCACTCCCGCCCGGGGGGATCAGCCCCAGCATTTT	CASTPARGDQPQHF	TRBV27	TRBJ1-5	14	.	.
TGTGCCAGCAGCGCCCCGCCGGACAGGAACACCGGGGAGCTGTTTTTT	CASSAPPDRNTGELFF	TRBV5-6	TRBJ2-2	16	.	.
TGTGCCAGCAGCGTAGCGCGACTAGCGGGAGGAGGGCCCACAGATACGCAGTATTTT	CASSVARLAGGGPTDTQYF	TRBV9	TRBJ2-3	19	.	TRBD2
TGTGCCAGCAGTCGACTGTACAGGTCCCGAATTAATTCACCCCTCCACTTT	CASSRLYRSRINSPLHF	TRBV6-6	TRBJ1-6	17	.	.
TGTGCCAGCACCCGCCTGCGGGTGAACACTGAAGCTTTCTTT	CASTRLRVNTEAFF	TRBV2	TRBJ1-1	14	.	.
TGCGCCAGCAGGCCCCTAGTGAACGTGAACACTGAAGCTTTCTTT	CASRPLVNVNTEAFF	TRBV5-1	TRBJ1-1	15	.	.
TGTGCCATCAACCAAGAGAAAAATGGCTACACCTTC	CAINQEKNGYTF	TRBV10-3	TRBJ1-2	12	.	.
TGTGCCAGCAGTCCGGACAGACCCCTCACAGATACGCAGTATTTT	CASSPDRPLTDTQYF	TRBV28	TRBJ2-3	15	.	.
TGTGCCAGCAGTTATCACGGGTTCGGGACTAGCGGGGTGGGCAATGAGCAGTTCTTC	CASSYHGFGTSGVGNEQFF	TRBV6-2/TRBV6-3	TRBJ2-1	19	.	TRBD2
TGCGCCAGCAGCTCCCTACAGGGAATGAACACTGAAGCTTTCTTT	CASSSLQGMNTEAFF	TRBV5-1	TRBJ1-1	15	.	.
TGTGCCAGCAGTCCCGCGGGACAGGCCGACACTGAAGCTTTCTTT	CASSPAGQADTEAFF	TRBV28	TRBJ1-1	15	.	TRBD1
TGTGCCAGCAGTGAGAGAGCGGGGGGAAACACAGATACGCAGTATTTT	CASSERAGGNTDTQYF	TRBV25-1	TRBJ2-3	16	.	TRBD2
TGTGCCACCAGCTCACGGGGGGTTACCTACAATGAGCAGTTCTTC	CATSSRGVTYNEQFF	TRBV15	TRBJ2-1	15	.	TRBD2
TGCAGCGTTGAGAGTGATAGCGGGAGCATAGAGACCCAGTACTTC	CSVESDSGSIETQYF	TRBV29-1	TRBJ2-5	15	.	TRBD2
TGCGCCTGCTGCCGGGGACAGGGCTACGAGCAGTACTTC	CACCRGQGYEQYF	TRBV4-3	TRBJ2-7	13	.	TRBD1
TGTGCCAGCAGCTTAGTCTCGAGTAGCGGTTACAATGAGCAGTTCTTC	CASSLVSSSGYNEQFF	TRBV7-9	TRBJ2-1	16	.	.
TGTGCCAGCAGCCCCCGGACAGGGAGAAGCAATGAGCAGTTCTTC	CASSPRTGRSNEQFF	TRBV9	TRBJ2-1	15	.	TRBD1
TGTGCCATCAGTGAGACATGGACTAGCGGGGGAACCACAGATACGCAGTATTTT	CAISETWTSGGTTDTQYF	TRBV10-3	TRBJ2-3	18	once	TRBD2
TGTGCCAGCAGCCAGGGTTTTGATGAAGCTTTCTTT	CASSQGFDEAFF	TRBV6-5	TRBJ1-1	12	.	.
TGTGCCTGGGGCGGGACGGGGGGACCCTCTCATGCCTCCTACAATGAGCAGTTCTTC	CAWGGTGGPSHASYNEQFF	TRBV30	TRBJ2-1	19	.	TRBD2
TGTGCCAGCCAGGGGCAGGAAGCGTACACTGAAGCTTTCTTT	CASQGQEAYTEAFF	TRBV11-2	TRBJ1-1	14	.	.
TGTGCCAGCAGGGTACGGGACACTGAAGCTTTCTTT	CASRVRDTEAFF	TRBV6-5	TRBJ1-1	12	.	.
TGTGCCAGCAGCCAATTTAAGGGGCAGGGGGATTCACCCCTCCACTTT	CASSQFKGQGDSPLHF	TRBV4-2	TRBJ1-6	16	.	TRBD1
TGTGCCAGCAGTTTAATGACAGGGAATAATGAGCAGTTCTTC	CASSLMTGNNEQFF	TRBV28	TRBJ2-1	14	once	TRBD1
TGTGCCAGCTCACCAAGTCCCGACAGGGTACTGCAGCCCCAGCATTTT	CASSPSPDRVLQPQHF	TRBV18	TRBJ1-5	16	.	TRBD1
TGTGCCAGCAGCTTCGGGACAGCGTCGTCCTATGGCTACACCTTC	CASSFGTASSYGYTF	TRBV7-8	TRBJ1-2	15	.	TRBD1
TGTGCCAGCAGCTTGGGTGGCGGGGGTCAAGAGACCCAGTACTTC	CASSLGGGGQETQYF	TRBV5-8	TRBJ2-5	15	.	TRBD2